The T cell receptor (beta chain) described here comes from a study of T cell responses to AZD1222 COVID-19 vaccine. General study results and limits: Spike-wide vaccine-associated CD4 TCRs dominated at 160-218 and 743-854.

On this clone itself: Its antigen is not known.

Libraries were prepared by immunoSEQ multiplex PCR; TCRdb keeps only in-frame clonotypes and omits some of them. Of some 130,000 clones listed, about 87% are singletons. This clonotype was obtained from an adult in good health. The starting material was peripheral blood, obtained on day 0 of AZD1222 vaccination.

CDR3 sequence (DNA): TGTGCCAGCAGCGATGGGACTAGCGGGAGTTACGAGCAGTACTTC. Translated, it gives CASSDGTSGSYEQYF. This chain uses TRBV9 with TRBJ2-7; 14 bases fit TRBD2. Germline V gives CDR1 SGDLS, CDR2 YYNGEE. The CDR3 has 15 residues. J lost 4 bases, V lost 3 bases, and 3 bases had no gene match.